The 24 T cell receptor beta chains below were found in one sample sequenced in a study of T cell responses to AZD1222 COVID-19 vaccine. TCRdb's table, derived via immunoSEQ multiplex PCR, lists solely in-frame clones and lacks some. The sample lists 70,000 to 95,000 clones, about nine tenths occurring once. The sequenced sample was peripheral blood, obtained 28 days after the second AZD1222 dose. These receptor sequences come from an adult who received the AZD1222 COVID-19 vaccine.

The chain combines TRBV5-1 with TRBJ2-1; weak D call: TRBD2 (5 bases). Between the trimmed V and J ends, which lost 1 base and 2 bases, there was a span of 13 bases. Germline V gene lookup returns CDR1 SGHRS and CDR2 YFSETQ. The CDR3 consists of 16 residues. CDR3 nucleotides: TGCGCCAGCAGCTTGACTGGAGGCAGAGCCTACAATGAGCAGTTCTTC. Encoded protein: CASSLTGGRAYNEQFF.

Within the sample, this clone is medium-sized. This sequence joins TRBV2 and TRBJ1-6; 10 bases are shared with TRBD1. V lost 10 bases, J lost 10 bases, and 7 bases stayed unmatched. This CDR3 has 13 amino acids. The germline V gene encodes CDR1 SNHLY and CDR2 FYNNEI. CDR3: CATYRDRGSPLHF. The CDR3 DNA follows: TGTGCCACCTACCGGGACAGGGGATCACCCCTCCACTTT.

This clone was observed a single time. The chain joins TRBV2 to TRBJ2-4, with D possibly TRBD1 on 5 matching bases. Germline-derived CDR1 and CDR2 are SNHLY and FYNNEI. The CDR3 extends over 16 amino acids. The germline V and J ends were trimmed by 1 base and 0 bases, with 10 bases remaining between them. This chain's CDR3 is CASSEDRMLAKNIQYF. The CDR3 DNA is TGTGCCAGCAGTGAAGACAGGATGCTAGCCAAAAACATTCAGTACTTC.

This chain connects TRBV7-6 to TRBJ2-5; 11 bases fit TRBD2. Germline values: CDR1 SGHVS, CDR2 FNYEAQ. The CDR3 has 16 amino acids. V was clipped by 7 bases and J by 2 bases; unmatched bases: 9. CDR3 protein: CASIKTGLAEQETQYF. The CDR3 region has the DNA TGTGCCAGCATCAAGACGGGACTAGCGGAACAAGAGACCCAGTACTTC.

The J gene is TRBJ1-3, the V gene TRBV24-1; D remains unclear. The CDR3 is 15 residues long. Trimming shortened V by 9 bases and J by 0 bases, and 14 bases separated the two germline ends. The germline gives CDR1 KGHDR, CDR2 SFDVKD. The CDR3 reads CATPGGAYSGNTIYF. Written as DNA, the CDR3 is TGTGCCACCCCGGGCGGAGCTTACTCTGGAAACACCATATATTTT.

The genes are TRBV3-1 (or the pseudogene TRBV3-2) and TRBJ2-5; tentatively, D is TRBD2 (6 bases). From germline, CDR1 is LGHDT and CDR2 YNNKEL (reference sequence). This CDR3 is 14 amino acids long. V was trimmed by 1 base and J by 5 bases, leaving 11 bases between them. CDR3 sequence: CASSQVGGDETQYF. In nucleotides, the CDR3 is TGTGCCAGCAGCCAAGTCGGGGGAGACGAGACCCAGTACTTC.

This chain links TRBV28 with TRBJ2-1, with a possible D match to TRBD2 (5 bases). From germline, CDR1 is MDHEN and CDR2 SYDVKM. The CDR3 loop spans 16 amino acids. V was cut by 7 bases and J by 1 base, with 17 bases left in between. As DNA, the CDR3 is TGTGCCAGCACCCCCCCGAAGGGCGGGTCCTACAATGAGCAGTTCTTC. Translating it yields CASTPPKGGSYNEQFF.

The genes are TRBV18 and TRBJ1-4; the match to TRBD1 covers 7 bases. This CDR3 has 15 residues. After removal of 0 bases from V and 4 bases from J, the junction contained 2 bases not matched to a gene. Germline assignment: CDR1 KGHSH and CDR2 LQKENI. CDR3 sequence reads: CASSPPGQHNEKLFF. The CDR3 nucleotides are TGTGCCAGCTCACCACCGGGACAGCATAATGAAAAACTGTTTTTT.

V usage is TRBV5-1 and J usage is TRBJ1-5, with unresolved D. Germline-derived CDR1 and CDR2 are SGHRS and YFSETQ. The CDR3 sequence is 14 residues long. The V end was cut by 4 bases, the J end by 0 bases, with 8 bases between. The CDR3, as DNA: TGCGCCAGCAGCCCGGAGGGTAGCAATCAGCCCCAGCATTTT. Protein product: CASSPEGSNQPQHF.

The CDR3: CASGDGQGGFGEQYF. As DNA, the CDR3 is TGCGCCAGCGGGGACGGACAGGGTGGGTTCGGAGAGCAGTACTTC. The chain combines TRBV5-1 with TRBJ2-7; 8 bases are shared with TRBD1. V lost 7 bases and J lost 7; bases outside the gene matches: 16. The CDR3 covers 15 residues. Looked up from germline, CDR1 is SGHRS and CDR2 is YFSETQ.

The chain carries TRBV9 and TRBJ1-4, with D tentatively TRBD1 (6 bases). The ends were cut back, 4 bases at V and 6 bases at J, with 16 bases in the middle. Germline-derived CDR1 and CDR2 are SGDLS and YYNGEE. CDR3 length: 15 amino acids. This CDR3 reads CASSPTPRGDEKLFF. The CDR3 region has the DNA TGTGCCAGCAGCCCTACCCCCAGGGGAGATGAAAAACTGTTTTTT.

The J gene is TRBJ2-2, the V gene TRBV2; 14 nucleotides match TRBD2. CDR3 length equals 14 residues. Per the germline V gene, CDR1 is SNHLY and CDR2 is FYNNEI. The trim removed 6 bases at V and 8 bases at J, leaving 2 bases unmatched. Written as DNA, the CDR3 is TGTGCCAGCAGGGGACTAGCGGGAGCGGGGGAGCTGTTTTTT. This codes for CASRGLAGAGELFF.

This chain links TRBV19 with TRBJ1-2; 7 nucleotides line up with TRBD1. There are 14 residues in the CDR3. Germline V gene sequence: CDR1 LNHDA, CDR2 SQIVND (reference sequence). V was clipped by 3 bases and J by 5 bases; unmatched bases: 6. CDR3 coding DNA: TGTGCCAGTAGTATTCAGGGGGGTATATATGGCTACACCTTC. Protein: CASSIQGGIYGYTF.

The rearrangement links TRBV2 to TRBJ1-1; 7 positions agree with TRBD1. The CDR3 is made up of 15 amino acids. Germline loops: CDR1 SNHLY, CDR2 FYNNEI. Losses at the gene ends were 6 bases for V and 1 base for J; bases not matched to a gene: 8. CDR3 in amino acids: CASSKGATWNTEAFF. The CDR3 bases are TGTGCCAGCAGCAAGGGGGCTACGTGGAACACTGAAGCTTTCTTT. The full variable domain, completed using reference TRBV2 and TRBJ1-1, is EPEVTQTPSHQVTQMGQEVILRCVPISNHLYFYWYRQILGQKVEFLVSFYNNEISEKSEIFDDQFSVERPDGSNFTLKIRSTKLEDSAMYFCASSKGATWNTEAFFGQGTRLTVV.

The chain combines TRBV19 with TRBJ2-1; 10 bases fit TRBD2. The CDR3 covers 16 residues. The V and J ends lost 7 bases and 3 bases, in that order; junction bases with no gene match: 9. Germline loops: CDR1 LNHDA, CDR2 SQIVND (reference sequence). The CDR3 reads CASTLRLAGRYNEQFF. In DNA form, the CDR3 reads TGTGCCAGTACGTTGCGACTAGCGGGCCGCTACAATGAGCAGTTCTTC.

The chain carries TRBV9 and TRBJ2-6, with 9 bases lining up with TRBD2. CDR3 length: 17 residues. Losses at the gene ends were 1 base for V and 2 bases for J; bases not matched to a gene: 4. Germline V gene lookup returns CDR1 SGDLS and CDR2 YYNGEE. CDR3 nucleotide sequence: TGTGCCAGCAGCGTACGACAGCGGGAGGCTGGGGCCAACGTCCTGACTTTC. Its translation is CASSVRQREAGANVLTF.

J is TRBJ1-1 and V is TRBV7-3; D possibly corresponds to TRBD1 (6 bases). This CDR3 region has 14 residues. CDR1 is SGHTA, CDR2 FQGTGA, per germline. V was shortened by 4 bases and J by 1 base, with 10 bases between the two germline ends. CDR3 loop: CASSSGGPNTEAFF. CDR3 in DNA: TGTGCCAGCAGCTCCGGGGGGCCGAACACTGAAGCTTTCTTT.

This chain links TRBV27 with TRBJ1-1; D gene ambiguous. CDR1 and CDR2 from the germline V gene are MNHEY and SMNVEV (reference sequence). V gave up 3 bases and J gave up 1 base, with 15 bases separating them. This CDR3 contains 16 residues. CDR3 in DNA: TGTGCCAGCAGTTTCGGTAGGGCGCGGGAGAACACTGAAGCTTTCTTT. Protein: CASSFGRARENTEAFF.

The CDR3 is CASSHGGNAYNSPLHF. CDR3 sequence (DNA): TGTGCCAGCAGCCACGGGGGAAACGCCTATAATTCACCCCTCCACTTT. The chain recombines TRBV9 with TRBJ1-6, with D perhaps matching TRBD1 (5 bases). The CDR3 covers 16 residues. V lost 4 bases, J lost 2 bases, and 13 bases lay in between. Germline CDR1 and CDR2: SGDLS and YYNGEE.

This chain connects TRBV3-1 (or the pseudogene TRBV3-2) to TRBJ1-1; D is unresolved. The CDR3 has 17 residues. V was trimmed by 2 bases and J by 1 base, leaving 17 bases between them. The germline CDR1 and CDR2 sequences are LGHDT and YNNKEL (reference sequence). CDR3 residues: CASSQSRGGTQNTEAFF. For the CDR3, the DNA is TGTGCCAGCAGCCAATCACGGGGAGGAACACAGAACACTGAAGCTTTCTTT.

This chain links TRBV7-3 with TRBJ1-2; no clear D. The V end was cut by 5 bases, the J end by 4 bases, with 11 bases between. The germline gives CDR1 SGHTA, CDR2 FQGTGA. The CDR3 runs 13 residues. The CDR3 DNA reads as TGTGCCAGCAGCCCCGCAGAGGGCTATGGCTACACCTTC. Translating it yields CASSPAEGYGYTF.

The rearrangement joins TRBV12-3 or TRBV12-4 to TRBJ2-5, with D hard to call. V was cut by 4 bases and J by 5 bases, with 5 bases left in between. This CDR3 spans 11 amino acids. CDR3 nucleotide sequence: TGTGCCAGCAGTTCCCGGGAGACCCAGTACTTC. It is translated as CASSSRETQYF.

The V gene is TRBV2, the J gene TRBJ2-1; possibly TRBD1 for D (6 bases). The CDR3 runs 13 residues. Looked up from germline, CDR1 is SNHLY and CDR2 is FYNNEI. Trimming shortened V by 8 bases and J by 5 bases, and 13 bases separated the two germline ends. CDR3 in DNA: TGTGCCAGCGTAAAGGACAGAAACAATGAGCAGTTCTTC. This codes for CASVKDRNNEQFF.

This chain uses TRBV27 with TRBJ2-4; no firm D call. Germline V gives CDR1 MNHEY, CDR2 SMNVEV (reference sequence). This CDR3 region has 13 residues. V was shortened by 6 bases and J by 4 bases, with 10 bases between the two germline ends. The CDR3 region is CASSPYGKNIQYF. The CDR3 DNA is TGTGCCAGCAGCCCGTATGGAAAAAACATTCAGTACTTC.